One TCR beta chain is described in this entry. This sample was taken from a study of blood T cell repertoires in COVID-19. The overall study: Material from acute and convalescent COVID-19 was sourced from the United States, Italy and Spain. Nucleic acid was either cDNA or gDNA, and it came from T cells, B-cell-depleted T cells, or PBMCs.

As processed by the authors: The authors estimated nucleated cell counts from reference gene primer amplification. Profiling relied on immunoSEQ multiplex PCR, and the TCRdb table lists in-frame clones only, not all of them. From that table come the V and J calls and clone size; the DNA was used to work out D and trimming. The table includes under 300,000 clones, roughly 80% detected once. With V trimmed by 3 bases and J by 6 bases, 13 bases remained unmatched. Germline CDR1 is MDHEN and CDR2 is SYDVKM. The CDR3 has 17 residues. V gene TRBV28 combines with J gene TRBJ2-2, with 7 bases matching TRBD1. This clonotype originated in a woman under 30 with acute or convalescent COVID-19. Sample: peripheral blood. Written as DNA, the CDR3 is TGTGCCAGCAGTTTCCCTCGGACAGGAATGGGCGCCGGGGAGCTGTTTTTT. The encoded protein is CASSFPRTGMGAGELFF. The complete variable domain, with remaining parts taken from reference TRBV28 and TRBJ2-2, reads DVKVTQSSRYLVKRTGEKVFLECVQDMDHENMFWYRQDPGLGLRLIYFSYDVKMKEKGDIPEGYSVSREKKERFSLILESASTNQTSMYLCASSFPRTGMGAGELFFGEGSRLTVL.